This TCR beta chain was recovered during a study of T-cell memory formation after mild COVID-19. There are many counts of this clonotype. Its target is unknown. Constant-segment primers were used for 5'RACE, and the resulting TCR alpha and TCR beta cDNA libraries carried sample barcodes and UMIs. MiXCR, run by TCRdb on the 5' RACE reads, gives a single entry per CDR3 protein. The sample includes about 140,000 distinct CDR3 sequences, 14% to 15% seen only once; the top ten take about 26%. Germline V lookup: CDR1 KGHDR, CDR2 SFDVKD. V lost 2 bases and J lost 0, with 3 bases in between. This CDR3 is 13 amino acids long. General observations from the study: There was no confirmation that second-wave clones peaking on day 37 were SARS-CoV-2 specific.

The receptor was isolated from an adult woman who had mild COVID-19 (a few samples of this study predate the infection). Cell type and time point are not known. The J gene is TRBJ1-1, the V gene TRBV24-1; D unresolved. Sequences were obtained from PBMCs or a T cell subset sorted from them (not recorded which). The CDR3 DNA sequence: TGTGCCACCAGTGATTACCTGAACACTGAAGCTTTCTTT. It yields the protein CATSDYLNTEAFF.